The text below deals with one T cell receptor beta chain. Its antigen remains unknown. TCRdb's copy holds only in-frame clones and misses some; the assay was immunoSEQ multiplex PCR. The sample yields tens of thousands of clones, around 87% seen once. Germline V gene lookup returns CDR1 SGHRS and CDR2 YFSETQ. The trim removed 5 bases at V and 5 bases at J, leaving 10 bases unmatched. The CDR3 is 14 amino acids. The data are from a study of OX40 agonist ivuxolimab in advanced cancers. Overall study context: The study enrolled dose-escalation patients with hepatocellular carcinoma, melanoma, renal cell or head and neck cancer. Study-wide results and caveats: Antigen specificity was not determined for the expanded peripheral T cells. The 0.1-3.0 mg/kg partial responders had among the lowest clonal expansion. Among the nonresponders, some also had low normalized T-cell clonal expansion.

Sequencing used CD4+ or CD8+ T cells sorted from blood, obtained in a trial of the OX40 agonist ivuxolimab. The chain links TRBV5-1 to TRBJ2-7; 7 bases map to TRBD1. The TCR originated in an adult with an advanced solid tumor such as melanoma, head and neck, liver or kidney cancer. The CDR3 bases are TGCGCCAGCAGACCTGGACAGGTCCGCCACGAGCAGTACTTC. Its translation is CASRPGQVRHEQYF.